Presented here are 10 T cell receptor beta chains from one specimen sequenced in a study of T cell responses to AZD1222 COVID-19 vaccine. TCRdb keeps only in-frame clones here, not all; method: immunoSEQ multiplex PCR. The sample includes roughly 93,000 clones, approximately 89% of them seen just once. Sequenced material: peripheral blood, taken 28 days after the second AZD1222 dose. These receptors were taken from an adult who received the AZD1222 COVID-19 vaccine.

The CDR3 spells CASSFQGATGNTIYF. CDR3 nucleotides: TGTGCCAGCAGTTTCCAGGGGGCTACTGGAAACACCATATATTTT. This rearrangement joins TRBV6-5 to TRBJ1-3, with TRBD1 identical over 8 bases. This CDR3 is 15 amino acids long. Germline V gene lookup returns CDR1 MNHEY and CDR2 SVGAGI. The V and J ends lost 4 bases and 2 bases, in that order; junction bases with no gene match: 4.

J is TRBJ2-1 and V is TRBV4-1; 8 nucleotides align to TRBD1. Germline trimming cut 0 bases from V and 3 bases from J; bases unmatched to any gene: 4. Germline V CDR1 and CDR2: MGHRA, YSYEKL. This CDR3 has 16 amino acids. DNA of the CDR3: TGCGCCAGCAGCCAAGACAGGGGGCGAAGCTACAATGAGCAGTTCTTC. This gives the protein CASSQDRGRSYNEQFF.

V gene TRBV9 combines with J gene TRBJ2-7; weak D call: TRBD2 (6 bases). Germline loops: CDR1 SGDLS, CDR2 YYNGEE. Trimming shortened V by 0 bases and J by 5 bases, and 12 bases separated the two germline ends. CDR3 length: 14 amino acids. The CDR3 DNA reads as TGTGCCAGCAGCGTAGAAGACGGAGGGAACGAGCAGTACTTC. It encodes CASSVEDGGNEQYF. Full variable domain (remainder filled in from reference TRBV9 and TRBJ2-7): DSGVTQTPKHLITATGQRVTLRCSPRSGDLSVYWYQQSLDQGLQFLIQYYNGEERAKGNILERFSAQQFPDLHSELNLSSLELGDSALYFCASSVEDGGNEQYFGPGTRLTVT.

This clone occurred once. The genes are TRBV24-1 and TRBJ1-5; 9 positions agree with TRBD1. Germline CDR1 reads KGHDR; CDR2 reads SFDVKD. The trim removed 4 bases at V and 4 bases at J, leaving 10 bases unmatched. This CDR3 has 17 residues. The CDR3 loop reads CATSDTRDRALNQPQHF. The CDR3 nucleotides read TGTGCCACCAGTGACACCCGGGACAGGGCCCTAAATCAGCCCCAGCATTTT.

The V gene is TRBV6-5, the J gene TRBJ2-1, with 7 bases identical to TRBD2. The CDR3 is made up of 15 amino acids. In germline, CDR1 is MNHEY, CDR2 SVGAGI. V lost 6 bases and J lost 5; bases outside the gene matches: 10. CDR3 in DNA: TGTGCCAGCAGAACAAAAGCGGGGCCGAACAATGAGCAGTTCTTC. This translates into CASRTKAGPNNEQFF.

This chain links TRBV25-1 with TRBJ1-5; D might be TRBD1 (5 bases). In germline, CDR1 is MGHDK, CDR2 SYGVNS. V gave up 3 bases and J gave up 7 bases, with 13 bases separating them. The CDR3 loop spans 14 amino acids. The DNA of the CDR3 is TGTGCCAGCAGTGATGGGGGGGAAGGCCAGCCCCAGCATTTT. It encodes CASSDGGEGQPQHF.

The rearrangement uses TRBV28 and TRBJ2-7; the match to TRBD2 covers 10 bases. V shed 3 bases and J 9 bases; nucleotides not matched to a gene: 11. CDR1 is MDHEN, CDR2 SYDVKM, per germline. The CDR3 length is 15 residues. In nucleotides, the CDR3 is TGTGCCAGCAGTTTGCTGCTAGCGGGGGTTTTAGGGCAGTACTTC. The encoded protein is CASSLLLAGVLGQYF.

This clone has just one count. This chain links TRBV7-4 with TRBJ2-3; TRBD1 is a possible D gene (6 bases). The CDR3 has 18 residues. V was cut by 0 bases and J by 0 bases, with 16 bases left in between. Per germline, CDR1 SGHVT and CDR2 SQSDAQ. CDR3 region: CASSLARDKELSTDTQYF. As DNA, the CDR3 is TGTGCCAGCAGCTTAGCTCGGGACAAGGAATTAAGCACAGATACGCAGTATTTT.

J is TRBJ2-5 and V is TRBV7-8; 9 positions agree with TRBD1. V lost 5 bases to trimming and J lost 7 bases; unmatched junction nucleotides: 14. The germline gives CDR1 SGHVS, CDR2 FQNEAQ. CDR3 length: 16 amino acids. The CDR3 bases are TGTGCCAGCAGCCCGGGGACAGGGAGGCAGGTGGGGACCCAGTACTTC. Translating gives CASSPGTGRQVGTQYF.

The chain carries TRBV7-2 and TRBJ2-1; 14 positions agree with TRBD2. Unmatched junction bases numbered 7, after V lost 8 bases and J lost 1 base. The CDR3 is 17 residues long. Looked up from germline, CDR1 is SGHTA and CDR2 is FQGNSA. The CDR3 here is CASRGLAGGNSYNEQFF. The CDR3 DNA reads as TGTGCCAGCCGAGGACTAGCGGGGGGTAATTCCTACAATGAGCAGTTCTTC. Combining the CDR3 with reference TRBV7-2 and TRBJ2-1 gives the whole variable domain GAGVSQSPSNKVTEKGKDVELRCDPISGHTALYWYRQSLGQGLEFLIYFQGNSAPDKSGLPSDRFSAERTGGSVSTLTIQRTQQEDSAVYLCASRGLAGGNSYNEQFFGPGTRLTVL.